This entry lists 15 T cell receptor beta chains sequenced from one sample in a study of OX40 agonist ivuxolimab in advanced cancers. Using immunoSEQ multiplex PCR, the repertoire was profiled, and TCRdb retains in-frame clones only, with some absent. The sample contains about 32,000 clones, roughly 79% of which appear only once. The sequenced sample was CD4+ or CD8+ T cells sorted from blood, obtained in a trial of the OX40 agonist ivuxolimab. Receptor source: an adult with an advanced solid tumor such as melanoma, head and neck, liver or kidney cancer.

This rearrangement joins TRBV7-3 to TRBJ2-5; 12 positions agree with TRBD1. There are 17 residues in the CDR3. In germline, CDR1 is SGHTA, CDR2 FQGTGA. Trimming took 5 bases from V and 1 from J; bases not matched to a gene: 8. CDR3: CASSQTGQGALQETQYF. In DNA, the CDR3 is TGTGCCAGCAGCCAAACGGGACAGGGGGCCCTCCAAGAGACCCAGTACTTC.

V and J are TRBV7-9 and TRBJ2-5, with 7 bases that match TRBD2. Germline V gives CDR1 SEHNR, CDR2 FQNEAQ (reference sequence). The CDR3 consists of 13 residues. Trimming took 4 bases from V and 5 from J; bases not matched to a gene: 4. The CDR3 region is CASSSGGWETQYF. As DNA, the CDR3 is TGTGCCAGCAGCTCCGGGGGGTGGGAGACCCAGTACTTC.

CDR3 in amino acids: CASSLRSQPQHF. In nucleotides, the CDR3 is TGTGCCAGCAGCTTAAGGAGTCAGCCCCAGCATTTT. The genes are TRBV7-2 and TRBJ1-5; D is unresolved. Germline V CDR1 and CDR2: SGHTA, FQGNSA. The CDR3 length is 12 residues. V dropped 2 bases and J dropped 6 bases, with 5 bases sitting between them.

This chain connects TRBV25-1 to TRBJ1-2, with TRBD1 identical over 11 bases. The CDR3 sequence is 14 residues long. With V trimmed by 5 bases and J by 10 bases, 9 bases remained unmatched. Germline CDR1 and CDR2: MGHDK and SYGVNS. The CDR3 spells CASSTPGQGAVYTF. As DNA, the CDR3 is TGTGCCAGCAGTACCCCTGGACAGGGGGCGGTCTACACCTTC.

DNA of the CDR3: TGTGCCAGCAGCCCAGGGGGGACAGGGATCCAGCCCCAGCATTTT. Translated, it gives CASSPGGTGIQPQHF. V and J are TRBV7-2 and TRBJ1-5, with TRBD1 matching 9 bases. V lost 5 bases to trimming and J lost 7 bases; unmatched junction nucleotides: 9. CDR1 is SGHTA, CDR2 FQGNSA, per germline. This CDR3 contains 15 residues.

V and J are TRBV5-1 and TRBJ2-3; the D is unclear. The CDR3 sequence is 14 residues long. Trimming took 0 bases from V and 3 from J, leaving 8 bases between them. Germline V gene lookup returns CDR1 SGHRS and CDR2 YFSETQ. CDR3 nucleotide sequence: TGCGCCAGCAGCTTGGGGTTAGGGACAGATACGCAGTATTTT. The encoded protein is CASSLGLGTDTQYF. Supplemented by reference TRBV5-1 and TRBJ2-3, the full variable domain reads KAGVTQTPRYLIKTRGQQVTLSCSPISGHRSVSWYQQTPGQGLQFLFEYFSETQRNKGNFPGRFSGRQFSNSRSEMNVSTLELGDSALYLCASSLGLGTDTQYFGPGTRLTVL.

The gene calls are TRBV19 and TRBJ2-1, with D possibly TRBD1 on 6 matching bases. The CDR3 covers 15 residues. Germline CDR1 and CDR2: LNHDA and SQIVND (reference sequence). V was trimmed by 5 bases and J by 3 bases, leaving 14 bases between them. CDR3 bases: TGTGCCAGTAGTCAGGGGAGCCACTTCTACAATGAGCAGTTCTTC. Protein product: CASSQGSHFYNEQFF.

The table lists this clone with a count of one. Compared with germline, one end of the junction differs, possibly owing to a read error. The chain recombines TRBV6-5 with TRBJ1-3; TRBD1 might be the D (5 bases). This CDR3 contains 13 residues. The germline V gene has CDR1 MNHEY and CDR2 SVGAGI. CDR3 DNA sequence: TGTGCCAGCAAAGGCAGGGCTGGAGACACCATATATTTT. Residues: CASKGRAGDTIYF.

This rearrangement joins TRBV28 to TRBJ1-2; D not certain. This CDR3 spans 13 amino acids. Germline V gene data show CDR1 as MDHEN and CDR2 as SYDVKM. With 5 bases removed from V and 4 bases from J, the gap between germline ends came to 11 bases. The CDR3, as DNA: TGTGCCAGCAGTCCTCCCCGGGGCTATGGCTACACCTTC. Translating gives CASSPPRGYGYTF.

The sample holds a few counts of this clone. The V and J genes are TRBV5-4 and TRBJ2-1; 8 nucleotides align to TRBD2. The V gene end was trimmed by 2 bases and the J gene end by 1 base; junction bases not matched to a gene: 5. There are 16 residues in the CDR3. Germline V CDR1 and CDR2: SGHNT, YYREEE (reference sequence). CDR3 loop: CASSFSGGNSYNEQFF. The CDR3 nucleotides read TGTGCCAGCAGCTTCAGCGGGGGCAATTCCTACAATGAGCAGTTCTTC.

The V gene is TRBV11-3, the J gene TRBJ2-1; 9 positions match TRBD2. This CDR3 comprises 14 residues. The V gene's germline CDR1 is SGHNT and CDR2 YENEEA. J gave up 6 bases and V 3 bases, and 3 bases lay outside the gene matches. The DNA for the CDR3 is TGTGCCAGCAGCTTCCTAGCGGGGAGCAATGAGCAGTTCTTC. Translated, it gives CASSFLAGSNEQFF.

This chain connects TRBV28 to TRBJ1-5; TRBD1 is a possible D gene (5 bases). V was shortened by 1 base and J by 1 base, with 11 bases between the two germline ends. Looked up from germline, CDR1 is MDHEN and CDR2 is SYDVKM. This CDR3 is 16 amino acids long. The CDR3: CASSLLGEGSNQPQHF. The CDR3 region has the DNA TGTGCCAGCAGTTTATTAGGGGAGGGAAGCAATCAGCCCCAGCATTTT.

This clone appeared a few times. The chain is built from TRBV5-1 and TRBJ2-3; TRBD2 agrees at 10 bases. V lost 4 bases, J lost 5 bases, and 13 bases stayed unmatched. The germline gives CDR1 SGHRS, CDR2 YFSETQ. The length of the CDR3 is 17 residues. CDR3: CASSPSASGGALDTQYF. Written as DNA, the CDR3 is TGCGCCAGCAGCCCCTCGGCGAGCGGGGGGGCGTTAGATACGCAGTATTTT.

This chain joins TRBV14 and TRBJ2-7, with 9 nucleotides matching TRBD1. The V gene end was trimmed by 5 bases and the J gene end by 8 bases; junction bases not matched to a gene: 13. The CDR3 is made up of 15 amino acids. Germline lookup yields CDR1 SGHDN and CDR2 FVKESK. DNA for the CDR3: TGTGCCAGCAGCTCCTCCCGGACAGGGGCGAGTAAGCAGTACTTC. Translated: CASSSSRTGASKQYF.

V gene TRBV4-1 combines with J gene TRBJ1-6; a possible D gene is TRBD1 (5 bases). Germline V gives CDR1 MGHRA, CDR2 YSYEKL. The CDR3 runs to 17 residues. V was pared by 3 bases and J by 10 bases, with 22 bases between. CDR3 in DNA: TGCGCCAGCAGCCAGGGCGTCCGGGACGCCTCTAGATCACCCCTCCACTTT. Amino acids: CASSQGVRDASRSPLHF.